This T cell receptor (beta chain) was identified in a study of T cells in women clearing cervical HPV infection. For the study at large: Women with histologically confirmed HPV16-related CIN3 or worse, 2 with invasive cancer, served as cases. With HLA typing for only a few women, HLA confounding remains possible.

Clones were sequenced by immunoSEQ multiplex PCR, and TCRdb holds only the in-frame ones, with some missing. The sample totals 25,000 to 35,000 clones. This CDR3 contains 14 residues. Germline-derived CDR1 and CDR2 are LNHDA and SQIVND (reference sequence). Points on this clone: The read ends 3 residues shy of where the CDR3 ends; the end is completed using the germline J gene.

Sequencing was carried out using blood buffy coat. This sequence was found in a woman aged 18 to 75 with a cervical HPV16 infection that either progressed to CIN3+ or cleared (not recorded which). The chain joins TRBV19 to TRBJ1-2, with D possibly being TRBD1 (6 bases). The CDR3 spells CASSSFQGSYDYTF. CDR3 bases read: TGTGCCAGTAGTTCCTTCCAGGGGTCCTACGAC.